The entry below describes one T cell receptor beta chain. A read error may be the cause here, since a much bigger clone is one base away. This record comes from a study of molecular identifiers for immune sequencing clone quantification. Study overall: For replicates, RNA isolated from approximately 20,000 or 98,000 naive CD8 cells was divided into five portions, of which four were sequenced.

In preparing bulk TCR libraries, previously described methods and listed TCR primers were used. One entry per CDR3 protein, called by TCRdb with MiXCR from the PCR reads. Seen here are over 550,000 distinct CDR3 sequences, roughly 25% observed once, and the top ten hold approximately 0.75%. The germline gives CDR1 DFQATT, CDR2 SNEGSKA (reference sequence). The CDR3 has 13 amino acids. This receptor was obtained from a human donor in good health. Some libraries in this study had Jurkat cell RNA spiked in. The rearrangement joins TRBV20-1 to TRBJ2-1, with a weak D call TRBD2 (6 bases). Sequencing was performed on naive CD8+ T cells from blood, with Jurkat cell RNA spiked in. This sample's subset: FACS-sorted CD8+CD4-CCR7+CD45RA+ naive T cells. As DNA, the CDR3 is TGCAGTGCTAGAGGTCGTAGCGGCAATGGGCAGTTCTTC. It codes for CSARGRSGNGQFF.